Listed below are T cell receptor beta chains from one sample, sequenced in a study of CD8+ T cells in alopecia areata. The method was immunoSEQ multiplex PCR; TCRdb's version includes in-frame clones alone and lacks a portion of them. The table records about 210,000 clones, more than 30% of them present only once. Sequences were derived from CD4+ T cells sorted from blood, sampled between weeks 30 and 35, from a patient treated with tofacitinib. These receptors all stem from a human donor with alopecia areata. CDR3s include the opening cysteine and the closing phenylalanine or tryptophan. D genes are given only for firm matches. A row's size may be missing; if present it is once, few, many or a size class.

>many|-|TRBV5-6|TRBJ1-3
TGTGCCAGCAGCCTACAGGGCACCTCTGGAAACACCATATATTTT
CASSLQGTSGNTIYF
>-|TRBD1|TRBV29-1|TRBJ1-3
TGCAGCGCCGGGGACAGGGCTGGAAACACCATATATTTT
CSAGDRAGNTIYF
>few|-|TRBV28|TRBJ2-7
TGTGCCAGCAGTTTTGGAGGCGGAGGGGGCTACGAGCAGTACTTC
CASSFGGGGGYEQYF
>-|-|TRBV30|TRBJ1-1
TGTGCCTGGAGACCCCAGGTGAACACTGAAGCTTTCTTT
CAWRPQVNTEAFF
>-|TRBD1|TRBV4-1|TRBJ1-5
TGCGCCAGCAGCCGGACAGGGGGAAGAGGGCAGCCCCAGCATTTT
CASSRTGGRGQPQHF
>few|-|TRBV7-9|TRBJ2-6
TGTGCCAGCAGCTTAGGCGACGGGAGCTCTGGGGCCAACGTCCTGACTTTC
CASSLGDGSSGANVLTF
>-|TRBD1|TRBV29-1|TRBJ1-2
TGCAGCTCCAGCTCAGGGGGGGATGGCTACACCTTC
CSSSSGGDGYTF
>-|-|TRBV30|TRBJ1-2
TGTGCCGGCGTACAGAGAGCTAACTATGGCTACACCTTC
CAGVQRANYGYTF
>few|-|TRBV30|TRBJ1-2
TGTGCCTGGAGTGTACAGATGGGGGAATATGGCTACACCTTC
CAWSVQMGEYGYTF
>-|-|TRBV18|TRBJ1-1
TGTGCCAGCTCACCACGAGTGGGGACGGTGAACACTGAAGCTTTCTTT
CASSPRVGTVNTEAFF
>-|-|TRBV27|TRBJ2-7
TGTGCCAGCAGTTCCTTCGAGAGGGACTCCTACGAGCAGTACTTC
CASSSFERDSYEQYF
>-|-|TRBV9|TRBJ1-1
TGTGCCAGCAGTACATACAGTAACACTGAAGCTTTCTTT
CASSTYSNTEAFF
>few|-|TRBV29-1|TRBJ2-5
TGCAGCGTTTCCGGGGTATTACAAGAGACCCAGTACTTC
CSVSGVLQETQYF
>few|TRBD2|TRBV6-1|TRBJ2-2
TGTGCCAGCTGTCGGGGGGGCGGGGAGCTGTTTTTT
CASCRGGGELFF
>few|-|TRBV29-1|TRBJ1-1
TGCAGCGCCGGACGCATGAACACTGAAGCTTTCTTT
CSAGRMNTEAFF
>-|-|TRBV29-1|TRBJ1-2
TGCAGCGCGGCTGACAGAGGGGTTTCCTATGGCTACACCTTC
CSAADRGVSYGYTF
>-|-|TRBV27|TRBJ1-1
TGTGCCAGCAGTAGCGGCCTCGTTGTTACTGAAGCTTTCTTT
CASSSGLVVTEAFF
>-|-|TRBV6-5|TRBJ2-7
TGTGCCAGCGGAACGTCAGGGACCGAGCAGTACTTC
CASGTSGTEQYF
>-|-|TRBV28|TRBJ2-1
TGTGCCAGCAGGACGGGCGGGTCAAGCTCCTACAATGAGCAGTTCTTC
CASRTGGSSSYNEQFF
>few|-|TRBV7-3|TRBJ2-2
TGTGCCAGCAGCTTAGCAGGAAGTGTCGGGGAGCTGTTTTTT
CASSLAGSVGELFF
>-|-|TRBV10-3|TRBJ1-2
TGTGCCATCAGCCTGGACTTTTATGGCTACACCTTC
CAISLDFYGYTF
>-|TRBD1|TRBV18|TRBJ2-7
TGTGCCAGCTCACCGGGACAGGGGAACTACGAGCAGTACTTC
CASSPGQGNYEQYF
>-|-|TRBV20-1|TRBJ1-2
TGCAGTGCTAGGAGTCAGGGGGGCTACACCTTC
CSARSQGGYTF
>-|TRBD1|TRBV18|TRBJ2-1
TGTGCCAGCTCAACCTCAACGGGACAGCGGAATGAGCAGTTCTTC
CASSTSTGQRNEQFF
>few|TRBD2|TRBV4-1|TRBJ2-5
TGCGCCAGCAGACCAACAGTCGGGAGGGCCGGGGAGACCCAGTACTTC
CASRPTVGRAGETQYF
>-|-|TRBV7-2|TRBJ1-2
TGTGCCAGCAGCTGGCCGGGGAGCAATGGCTACACCTTC
CASSWPGSNGYTF
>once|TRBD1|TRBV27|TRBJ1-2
TGTGCCAGCAGCCCCCCGGGACAGGGAGCCTATGGCTACACCTTC
CASSPPGQGAYGYTF
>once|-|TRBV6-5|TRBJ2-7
TGTGCCAGCATGAGGGGACTCGCTTCCTACGAGCAGTACTTC
CASMRGLASYEQYF
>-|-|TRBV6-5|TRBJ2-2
TGTGCCAGCAGCAGTTGGGGGGAAAACACCGGGGAGCTGTTTTTT
CASSSWGENTGELFF
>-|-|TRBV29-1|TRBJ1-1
TGCAGCGTTTTGGGGAACACTGAAGCTTTCTTT
CSVLGNTEAFF
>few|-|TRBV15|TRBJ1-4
TGTGCCACCAGCAGAGATCGGAGACAGGAAGAAAAACTGTTTTTT
CATSRDRRQEEKLFF
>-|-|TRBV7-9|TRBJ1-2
TGTGCCAGCAGCAGGGAAGCTAACTATGGCTACACCTTC
CASSREANYGYTF
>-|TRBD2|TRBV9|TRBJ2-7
TGTGCCAGCAGCGTGAGACTAGCGGGAGGGTACCACGAGCAGTACTTC
CASSVRLAGGYHEQYF
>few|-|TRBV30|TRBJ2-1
TGTGCCTGGAGTGGACGAGGGAGCGGATCCTACAATGAGCAGTTCTTC
CAWSGRGSGSYNEQFF
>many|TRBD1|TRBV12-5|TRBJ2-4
TGTGCTAGTGGGGGGACAGCTAAAAACATTCAGTACTTC
CASGGTAKNIQYF
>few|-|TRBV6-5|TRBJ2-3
TGTGCCAGCAGTTCATTAGTCGTAGATACGCAGTATTTT
CASSSLVVDTQYF
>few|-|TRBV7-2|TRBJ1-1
TGTGCCAGCAGCCCACCCACTTGGCGGATGAGGACTGAAGCTTTCTTT
CASSPPTWRMRTEAFF
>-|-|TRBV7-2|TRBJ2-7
TGTGCCAGCAGCAGAGTCCTCTACGAGCAGTACTTC
CASSRVLYEQYF
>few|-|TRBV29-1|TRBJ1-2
TGCAGCGTTGAGGCCCAGGTGGGCTATGGCTACACCTTC
CSVEAQVGYGYTF
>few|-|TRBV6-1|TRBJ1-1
TGTGCCAGCAGTCAGAGTAACGTGGACACTGAAGCTTTCTTT
CASSQSNVDTEAFF
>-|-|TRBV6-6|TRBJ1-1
TGTGCCAGCAGGGAGACAGCGAACACTGAAGCTTTCTTT
CASRETANTEAFF
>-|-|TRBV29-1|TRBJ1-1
TGCAGCGTTGCTAGGGACCTGAACACTGAAGCTTTCTTT
CSVARDLNTEAFF
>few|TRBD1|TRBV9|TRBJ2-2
TGTGCCAGCAGCGCTGGGACAGCGAACACCGGGGAGCTGTTTTTT
CASSAGTANTGELFF
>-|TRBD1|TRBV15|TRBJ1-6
TGTGCCACCAGCAGAGGTCGGGGGACAGGTAATTCACCCCTCCACTTT
CATSRGRGTGNSPLHF
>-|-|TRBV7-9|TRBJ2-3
TGTGCCAGCAGCTTCGAGGGAGGAATGGTCACAGATACGCAGTATTTT
CASSFEGGMVTDTQYF
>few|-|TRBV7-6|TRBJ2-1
TGTGCAATCCGAAGGTCCTACAATGAGCAGTTCTTC
CAIRRSYNEQFF